This T cell receptor (beta chain) stems from a study of blood T cell repertoires in COVID-19. Study in general: The samples span acute and convalescent COVID-19 from the United States, Italy and Spain. PBMCs, B-cell-depleted T cells, or T cells provided the cDNA or gDNA that made up the material.

In the authors' methods: Amplified reference gene primers provided the basis for estimating nucleated cell counts. Some clones are missing from TCRdb's copy, which holds only in-frame ones; the method was immunoSEQ multiplex PCR. That table is the source of V, J and clone size, and D and trimming were worked out from the DNA. The data show some 160,000 clones, approximately 80% seen once. Trimming removed 7 bases from V and 4 bases from J, with 13 bases in between. Germline lookup yields CDR1 SQVTM and CDR2 ANQGSEA. This CDR3 region has 13 residues. It was during active infection that Seattle patients were enrolled and then longitudinally followed.

The receptor was isolated from a woman aged 80 or older with COVID-19, enrolled during active disease. Material for sequencing was peripheral blood. This chain connects TRBV29-1 to TRBJ1-4, with TRBD1 as a possible D gene (5 bases). The CDR3: CSAQGQLNEKLFF. Written as DNA, the CDR3 is TGCAGCGCGCAGGGCCAGCTTAATGAAAAACTGTTTTTT. Full variable domain (remainder filled in from reference TRBV29-1 and TRBJ1-4): SAVISQKPSRDICQRGTSLTIQCQVDSQVTMMFWYRQQPGQSLTLIATANQGSEATYESGFVIDKFPISRPNLTFSTLTVSNMSPEDSSIYLCSAQGQLNEKLFFGSGTQLSVL.